The entry that follows covers one T cell receptor (beta chain) sequence. Sequencing used immunoSEQ multiplex PCR; TCRdb keeps in-frame clones, though not all of them. The sample has tens of thousands of clones, roughly 93% seen once. The CDR3 covers 17 residues. The ends lost 4 bases at V and 7 bases at J; junction bases unmatched: 13. Germline V gives CDR1 SGDLS, CDR2 YYNGEE. This entry belongs to a study of technical replicates of blood from a handful of donors. J is TRBJ1-4 and V is TRBV9, with TRBD1 identical over 10 bases. What was sequenced was T cells isolated from PBMCs. The clonotype was recovered from a human donor in good health. The CDR3: CASSSGQGVVAGEKLFF. CDR3 DNA sequence: TGTGCCAGCAGCTCCGGACAGGGGGTTGTGGCAGGTGAAAAACTGTTTTTT.